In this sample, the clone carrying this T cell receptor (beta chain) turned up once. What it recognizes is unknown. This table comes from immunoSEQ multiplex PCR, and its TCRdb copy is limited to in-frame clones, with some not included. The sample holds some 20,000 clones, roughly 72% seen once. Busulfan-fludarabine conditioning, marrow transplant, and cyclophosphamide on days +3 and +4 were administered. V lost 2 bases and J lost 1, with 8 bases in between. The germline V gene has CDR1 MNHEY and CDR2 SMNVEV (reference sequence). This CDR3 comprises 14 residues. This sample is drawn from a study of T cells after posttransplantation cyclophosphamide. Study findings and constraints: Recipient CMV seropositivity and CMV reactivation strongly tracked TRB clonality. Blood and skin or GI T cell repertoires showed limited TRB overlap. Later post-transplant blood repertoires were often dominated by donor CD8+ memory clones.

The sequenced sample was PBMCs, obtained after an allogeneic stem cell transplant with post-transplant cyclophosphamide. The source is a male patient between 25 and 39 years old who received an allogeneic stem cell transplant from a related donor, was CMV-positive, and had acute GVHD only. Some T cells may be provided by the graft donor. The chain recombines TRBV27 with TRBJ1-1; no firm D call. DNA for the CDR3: TGTGCCAGCAGTTTAAATTGGCAGAACACTGAAGCTTTCTTT. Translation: CASSLNWQNTEAFF.